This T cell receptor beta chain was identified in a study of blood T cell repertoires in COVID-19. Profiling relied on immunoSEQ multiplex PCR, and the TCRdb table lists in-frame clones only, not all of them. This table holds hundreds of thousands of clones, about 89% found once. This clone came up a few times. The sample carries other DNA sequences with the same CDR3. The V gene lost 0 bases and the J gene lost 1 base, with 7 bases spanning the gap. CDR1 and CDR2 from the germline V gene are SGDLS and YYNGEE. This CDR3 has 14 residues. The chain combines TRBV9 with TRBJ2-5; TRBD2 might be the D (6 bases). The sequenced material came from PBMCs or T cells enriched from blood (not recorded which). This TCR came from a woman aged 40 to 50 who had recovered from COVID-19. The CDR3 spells CASSVGGVQETQYF. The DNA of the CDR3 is TGTGCCAGCAGCGTAGGGGGGGTCCAAGAGACCCAGTACTTC.